This entry features one T cell receptor beta chain sequence. These data belong to a study of technical replicates of blood from several donors. This CDR3 has 15 residues. V gave up 5 bases and J gave up 4 bases, with 14 bases separating them. Per the germline V gene, CDR1 is SGHTA and CDR2 is FQGNSA. Only in-frame clones appear in the TCRdb table, and some are missing; sequencing was by immunoSEQ multiplex PCR. The table shows about 81,000 clones, with around 95% occurring only once. Sequencing input: T cells isolated from PBMCs. This clonotype was obtained from a human donor in good health. The chain has TRBV7-2 and TRBJ2-2; D may be TRBD1 (6 bases). The CDR3 bases are TGTGCCAGCAGCCCACCCGGGACAATCACCGGGGAGCTGTTTTTT. This sequence encodes CASSPPGTITGELFF.